A single sample is the source of the 6 T cell receptor beta chains below, sequenced in a study of beta chain features in type 1 diabetes. Expressed TCRB transcripts were sequenced because the isolated RNA had all been reverse transcribed beforehand. Sequencing used immunoSEQ multiplex PCR; TCRdb keeps in-frame clones, though not all of them. The profile shows about 620,000 clones, roughly 15% of them singletons. Source material: naive CD4+ T cells from blood. The source of these receptors is a young man in good health.

This clone was counted between two and nine times. V gene TRBV18 combines with J gene TRBJ2-1, with 12 bases aligning to TRBD2. Germline V CDR1 and CDR2: KGHSH, LQKENI. Trimming removed 5 bases from V and 2 bases from J; junction bases left unmatched: 4. The CDR3 consists of 16 residues. The CDR3 spells CASSTGLAGPYNEQFF. The CDR3 DNA sequence: TGTGCCAGCTCAACCGGACTAGCGGGACCCTACAATGAGCAGTTCTTC.

In its sample, this clone was seen a few times. This rearrangement joins TRBV27 to TRBJ2-7, with D unresolved. Per germline, CDR1 MNHEY and CDR2 SMNVEV (reference sequence). This CDR3 is 15 amino acids long. Trimming took off 2 bases at V and 0 bases at J, with 11 bases between the two ends. CDR3 sequence: CASSLGVRRSYEQYF. CDR3 coding DNA: TGTGCCAGCAGTTTAGGTGTCAGGCGCTCCTACGAGCAGTACTTC.

The chain couples TRBV4-2 to TRBJ2-2; TRBD1 matches at 9 bases. The length of the CDR3 is 17 residues. CDR1 is LGHNA and CDR2 is YNFKEQ in the germline V gene. Trimming took 3 bases from V and 1 from J; bases not matched to a gene: 6. The CDR3 DNA sequence: TGTGCCAGCAGCCAGAAACCGGGACAGGGGAACACCGGGGAGCTGTTTTTT. Its translation: CASSQKPGQGNTGELFF.

This clone occurred a few times. The chain is built from TRBV4-2 and TRBJ1-4, with D uncertain. This CDR3 spans 14 amino acids. Germline-derived CDR1 and CDR2 are LGHNA and YNFKEQ. Trimming removed 0 bases from V and 8 bases from J, with 10 bases in between. CDR3 coding DNA: TGTGCCAGCAGCCAAGATCAGCAGGTGGAAAAACTGTTTTTT. This translates into CASSQDQQVEKLFF.

This clone was observed a handful of times. In the same sample, other DNA sequences code for this CDR3. The genes are TRBV7-9 and TRBJ2-7, with a possible D match to TRBD1 (6 bases). V lost 5 bases to trimming and J lost 3 bases, with 8 bases between them. CDR1 SEHNR and CDR2 FQNEAQ come from the germline V gene (reference sequence). The CDR3 contains 12 residues. CDR3 sequence reads: CASSLQGYEQYF. The CDR3 DNA reads TGTGCCAGCAGCCTACAGGGCTACGAGCAGTACTTC.

This clone has more than one count but fewer than ten. V is TRBV5-4 and J is TRBJ1-1, with a tentative D call TRBD1 (5 bases). The CDR3 length is 15 residues. Trimming cost V 5 bases and J 2 bases, with 16 bases left between them. Per the germline V gene, CDR1 is SGHNT and CDR2 is YYREEE (reference sequence). This CDR3 is CASSPGLGLNTEAFF. For the CDR3, the DNA is TGTGCCAGCAGTCCAGGGTTAGGTTTAAACACTGAAGCTTTCTTT.